This entry lists 17 T cell receptor beta chains sequenced from one sample in a study of T cell responses to AZD1222 COVID-19 vaccine. Generated by immunoSEQ multiplex PCR, the TCRdb table keeps only in-frame clones and is missing some. The data show about 150,000 clones, roughly 90% seen once. This specimen consisted of peripheral blood, obtained 28 days after the second AZD1222 dose. These TCRs come from an adult who received the AZD1222 COVID-19 vaccine.

The chain joins TRBV6-4 to TRBJ2-2; D possibly corresponds to TRBD2 (6 bases). The CDR3 covers 17 residues. CDR1 MRHNA and CDR2 SNTAGT come from the germline V gene. Trimming left V 0 bases short and J 5 bases short, with 16 bases between. The CDR3 sequence is CASSDSWGPGRTGELFF. The CDR3 DNA sequence: TGTGCCAGCAGTGACTCATGGGGACCAGGGAGGACCGGGGAGCTGTTTTTT.

The chain couples TRBV2 to TRBJ2-1; 9 bases match TRBD1. Per the germline V gene, CDR1 is SNHLY and CDR2 is FYNNEI. V lost 6 bases and J lost 6; bases outside the gene matches: 9. This CDR3 spans 15 amino acids. CDR3 sequence (DNA): TGTGCCAGCAGCACAACGGGACAGGGACCCAATGAGCAGTTCTTC. Protein sequence: CASSTTGQGPNEQFF.

This clone was counted a few times. The gene calls are TRBV5-6 and TRBJ2-2; the match to TRBD2 covers 7 bases. Germline lookup yields CDR1 SGHDT and CDR2 YYEEEE. The trim removed 0 bases at V and 4 bases at J, leaving 0 bases unmatched. This CDR3 spans 14 amino acids. As DNA, the CDR3 is TGTGCCAGCAGCTTGGCGGGGGGCACCGGGGAGCTGTTTTTT. It translates to CASSLAGGTGELFF.

This chain's CDR3 is CASSDGRDRDYEQYF. CDR3 nucleotide sequence: TGTGCCAGCAGTGACGGACGGGACAGAGACTACGAGCAGTACTTC. This rearrangement joins TRBV6-1 to TRBJ2-7; 7 nucleotides line up with TRBD1. The CDR3 contains 15 residues. CDR1 and CDR2 from the germline V gene are MNHNS and SASEGT. V was pared by 3 bases and J by 3 bases, with 8 bases of the junction left unmatched.

The rearrangement uses TRBV4-2 and TRBJ2-7; 11 nucleotides agree with TRBD2. CDR3 size: 16 residues. The germline gives CDR1 LGHNA, CDR2 YNFKEQ. With V trimmed by 3 bases and J by 3 bases, 7 bases remained unmatched. In DNA, the CDR3 is TGTGCCAGCAGCCAGGACGCTAGCGGGAGGTTCTACGAGCAGTACTTC. Its protein product is CASSQDASGRFYEQYF.

The CDR3 reads CASTATVNTEAFF. The CDR3 nucleotides read TGTGCCAGCACCGCGACTGTGAACACTGAAGCTTTCTTT. The chain uses TRBV12-3 or TRBV12-4 and TRBJ1-1; the D is unclear. This CDR3 contains 13 residues. Trimming stripped 7 bases from V and 0 bases from J, with 9 bases between.

This chain joins TRBV28 and TRBJ1-2; D is undetermined. Per germline, CDR1 MDHEN and CDR2 SYDVKM. Trimming stripped 5 bases from V and 8 bases from J, with 12 bases between. The CDR3 runs to 12 residues. DNA of the CDR3: TGTGCCAGCAGTCTCAAGGGAGGCGGCTACACCTTC. Protein product: CASSLKGGGYTF.

The chain joins TRBV28 to TRBJ2-4; either TRBD1 or TRBD2 may fit D (5 bases each). The CDR3 is 15 residues long. Germline assignment: CDR1 MDHEN and CDR2 SYDVKM. The V end was cut by 6 bases, the J end by 9 bases, with 21 bases between. For the CDR3, the DNA is TGTGCCAGCAGGAGCCCGGGGCGTCAAAAATTCATTCAGTACTTC. Protein sequence: CASRSPGRQKFIQYF.

This rearrangement joins TRBV6-5 to TRBJ2-1, with TRBD2 matching 11 bases. Germline-derived CDR1 and CDR2 are MNHEY and SVGAGI. The junction had 3 bases not matched to a gene; V was cut back by 3 bases and J by 5 bases. The CDR3 is 15 residues long. The CDR3 sequence: CASSYSGRAHNEQFF. The CDR3 DNA follows: TGTGCCAGCAGTTATAGCGGGAGGGCCCACAATGAGCAGTTCTTC.

A remark on this clone: In the same sample, other DNA sequences code for this CDR3. This sequence joins TRBV18 and TRBJ2-7; 7 positions match TRBD1. The CDR3 consists of 14 residues. Looked up from germline, CDR1 is KGHSH and CDR2 is LQKENI. With V trimmed by 3 bases and J by 2 bases, 4 bases remained unmatched. CDR3 protein: CASSPPGQAYEQYF. CDR3 in DNA: TGTGCCAGCTCACCGCCCGGACAGGCCTACGAGCAGTACTTC.

The chain has TRBV19 and TRBJ1-1, with TRBD1 matching 10 bases. CDR1 is LNHDA, CDR2 SQIVND, per germline (reference sequence). This CDR3 has 15 amino acids. V lost 6 bases, J lost 5 bases, and 9 bases stayed unmatched. The CDR3 is CASRELTGGLTEAFF. CDR3 nucleotides: TGTGCCAGTAGGGAGTTGACAGGGGGCCTTACTGAAGCTTTCTTT.

This chain uses TRBV19 with TRBJ1-5, with D possibly TRBD1 on 5 matching bases. CDR1 is LNHDA and CDR2 is SQIVND in the germline V gene (reference sequence). This CDR3 contains 16 residues. V gave up 9 bases and J gave up 4 bases, with 22 bases separating them. CDR3 DNA sequence: TGTGCCAGCACGGAAACAGGACGCCTCGGGAATCAGCCCCAGCATTTT. Its translation is CASTETGRLGNQPQHF.

This chain uses TRBV19 with TRBJ1-1; the D is unclear. Germline assignment: CDR1 LNHDA and CDR2 SQIVND (reference sequence). The length of the CDR3 is 15 residues. V dropped 0 bases and J dropped 0 bases, with 8 bases sitting between them. The CDR3 DNA sequence: TGTGCCAGTAGTATAGACCAATATGTGAACACTGAAGCTTTCTTT. Translating it yields CASSIDQYVNTEAFF.

The gene calls are TRBV6-5 and TRBJ2-7; TRBD2 matches at 7 bases. Germline V gene data show CDR1 as MNHEY and CDR2 as SVGAGI. This CDR3 spans 14 amino acids. J gave up 2 bases and V 4 bases, and 5 bases lay outside the gene matches. The CDR3 DNA follows: TGTGCCAGCAGTTCCATAGCGGGTGCCTACGAGCAGTACTTC. Translating it yields CASSSIAGAYEQYF.

The chain recombines TRBV18 with TRBJ2-5, with D maybe TRBD2 (6 bases). The V end was cut by 3 bases, the J end by 5 bases, with 19 bases between. The CDR3 covers 16 residues. The V gene's germline CDR1 is KGHSH and CDR2 LQKENI. CDR3 DNA sequence: TGTGCCAGCTCACCTAGCTCTAGCGTATCGTGGGAGACCCAGTACTTC. It specifies CASSPSSSVSWETQYF.

The rearrangement uses TRBV10-2 and TRBJ2-7; 10 nucleotides line up with TRBD2. The length of the CDR3 is 14 residues. V trimming: 6 bases; J trimming: 7 bases; junction bases outside the gene matches: 9. CDR1 is WSHSY and CDR2 is SAAADI in the germline V gene. This CDR3 is CASSLLAGAQEQYF. CDR3 coding DNA: TGCGCCAGCAGCCTTCTAGCGGGAGCTCAGGAGCAGTACTTC.

The CDR3 sequence: CATSRDPGQSNYGYTF. The CDR3 DNA follows: TGTGCCACCAGCAGAGACCCGGGACAGTCAAACTATGGCTACACCTTC. The chain links TRBV15 to TRBJ1-2; TRBD1 matches 7 bases. The V gene end was trimmed by 0 bases and the J gene end by 2 bases; junction bases not matched to a gene: 6. Per the germline V gene, CDR1 is LNHNV and CDR2 is YYDKDF (reference sequence). This CDR3 has 16 amino acids.